This TCR beta chain was recovered during a study of T cell responses to AZD1222 COVID-19 vaccine. V lost 2 bases to trimming and J lost 0 bases, with 11 bases between them. Germline CDR1 reads MNHEY; CDR2 reads SVGAGI. CDR3 length: 15 amino acids. Clones were sequenced by immunoSEQ multiplex PCR, and TCRdb holds only the in-frame ones, with some missing. The sample contains some 54,000 clones, 70% to 90% of which appear only once. Concerning this clone: Its specificity is unknown.

Broader study findings: The reported proportion of spike-specific TCRs targeting unmutated variant regions was nearly half. A rise in Spike-specific TCR breadth and depth followed two AZD1222 doses.

This TCR came from an adult in good health. V and J are TRBV6-5 and TRBJ2-7; D is possibly TRBD1 (5 bases). Here the sequenced sample was peripheral blood, taken on day 0 of AZD1222 vaccination. Written as DNA, the CDR3 is TGTGCCAGCAGTTACAGTGACAGCAGCTCCTACGAGCAGTACTTC. Its translation: CASSYSDSSSYEQYF.